This T cell receptor beta chain derives from a study of blood T cell repertoires in COVID-19. Study at large: In Cohort 3, a recovered donor had either two negative PCRs, clearance, or symptom resolution.

Methods used by the authors: Researchers report that nucleated cell counts were estimated from reference gene primer amplification. Assay: immunoSEQ multiplex PCR; the TCRdb copy retains only in-frame clones and omits some. Clone size and the V and J calls come from that table; the DNA yielded D and trimming. The table has over 110,000 clones, over 75% seen once. In assigning cohorts, the study relied on participant-reported clinical history. This CDR3 is built from 12 residues. Germline CDR1 and CDR2: GTSNPN and SVGIG (reference sequence). V lost 2 bases to trimming and J lost 8 bases, with 12 bases between them.

The V call is TRBV30, the J call TRBJ1-1; the D is unclear. The receptor comes from a middle-aged man in a cohort exposed to, infected with or recovered from COVID-19 (not recorded which). The sample taken for sequencing was PBMCs or T cells enriched from blood (not recorded which). The CDR3 loop is CAWSRELEEAFF. In DNA form, the CDR3 reads TGTGCCTGGAGTCGGGAGCTGGAGGAAGCTTTCTTT.